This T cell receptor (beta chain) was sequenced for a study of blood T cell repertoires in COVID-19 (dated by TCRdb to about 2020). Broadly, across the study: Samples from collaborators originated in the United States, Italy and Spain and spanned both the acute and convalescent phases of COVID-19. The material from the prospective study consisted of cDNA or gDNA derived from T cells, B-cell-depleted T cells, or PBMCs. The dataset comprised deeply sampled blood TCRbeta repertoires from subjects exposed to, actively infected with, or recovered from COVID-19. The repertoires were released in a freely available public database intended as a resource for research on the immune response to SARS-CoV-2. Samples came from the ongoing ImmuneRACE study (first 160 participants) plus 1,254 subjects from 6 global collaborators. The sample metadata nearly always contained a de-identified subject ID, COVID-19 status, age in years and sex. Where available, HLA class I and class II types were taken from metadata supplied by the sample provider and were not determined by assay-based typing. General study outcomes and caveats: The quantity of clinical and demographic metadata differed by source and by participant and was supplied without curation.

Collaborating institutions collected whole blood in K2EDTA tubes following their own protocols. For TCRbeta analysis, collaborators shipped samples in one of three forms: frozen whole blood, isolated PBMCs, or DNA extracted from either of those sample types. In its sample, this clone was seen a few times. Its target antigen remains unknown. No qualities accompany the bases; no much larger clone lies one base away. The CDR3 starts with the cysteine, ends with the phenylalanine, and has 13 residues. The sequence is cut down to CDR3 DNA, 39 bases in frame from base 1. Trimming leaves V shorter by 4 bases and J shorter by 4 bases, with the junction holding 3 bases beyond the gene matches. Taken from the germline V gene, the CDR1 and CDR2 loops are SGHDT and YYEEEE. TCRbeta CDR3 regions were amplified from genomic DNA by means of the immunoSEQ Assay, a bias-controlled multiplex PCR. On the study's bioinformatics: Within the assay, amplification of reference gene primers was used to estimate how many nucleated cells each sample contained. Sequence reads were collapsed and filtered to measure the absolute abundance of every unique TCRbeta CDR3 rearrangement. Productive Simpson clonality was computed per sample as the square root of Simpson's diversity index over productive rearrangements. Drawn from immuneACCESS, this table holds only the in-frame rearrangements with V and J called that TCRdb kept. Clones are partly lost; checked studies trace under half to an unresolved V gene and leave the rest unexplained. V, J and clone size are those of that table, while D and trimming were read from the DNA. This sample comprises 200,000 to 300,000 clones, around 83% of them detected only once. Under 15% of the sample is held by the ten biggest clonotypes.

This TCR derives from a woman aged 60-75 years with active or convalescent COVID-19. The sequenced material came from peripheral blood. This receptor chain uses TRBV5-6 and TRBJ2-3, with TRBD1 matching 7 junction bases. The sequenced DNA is TGTGCCAGCAGCCAGCAGGGGGCAGATACGCAGTATTTT. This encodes CASSQQGADTQYF.